The following is a T cell receptor (beta chain) sequence with its context. This specimen comes from a study of OX40 agonist ivuxolimab in advanced cancers. Overall study context: Hepatocellular carcinoma, melanoma, renal cell or head and neck cancer was diagnosed in the dose-escalation patients.

V lost 5 bases and J lost 4; bases outside the gene matches: 4. CDR3 length: 14 residues. Germline assignment: CDR1 MNHNY and CDR2 SVGAGI (reference sequence). Sequencing was performed with immunoSEQ multiplex PCR; in TCRdb, only in-frame clones are kept and a portion is missing. This table holds about 90,000 clones, around 91% found once. The sequence was obtained from an adult with an advanced solid tumor such as melanoma, head and neck, liver or kidney cancer. The gene calls are TRBV6-6 and TRBJ1-3; TRBD1 aligns across 8 bases. The sample consisted of CD4+ or CD8+ T cells sorted from blood, taken in a trial of the OX40 agonist ivuxolimab. The CDR3 protein is CASSTGGDGNTIYF. CDR3 in DNA: TGTGCCAGCAGTACAGGGGGTGACGGAAACACCATATATTTT.